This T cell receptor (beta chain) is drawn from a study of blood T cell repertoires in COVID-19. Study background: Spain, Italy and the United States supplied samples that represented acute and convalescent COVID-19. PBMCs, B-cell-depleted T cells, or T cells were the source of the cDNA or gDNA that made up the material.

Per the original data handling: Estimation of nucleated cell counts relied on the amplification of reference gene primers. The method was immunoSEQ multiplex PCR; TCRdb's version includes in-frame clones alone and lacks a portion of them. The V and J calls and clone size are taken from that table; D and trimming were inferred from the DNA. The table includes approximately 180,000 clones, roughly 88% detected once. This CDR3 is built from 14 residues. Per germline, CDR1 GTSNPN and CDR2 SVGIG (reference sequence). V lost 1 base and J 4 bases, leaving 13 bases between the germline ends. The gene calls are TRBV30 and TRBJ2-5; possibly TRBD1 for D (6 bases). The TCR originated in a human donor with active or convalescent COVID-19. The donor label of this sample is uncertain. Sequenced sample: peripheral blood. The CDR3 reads CAWSGNRVGETQYF. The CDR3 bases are TGTGCCTGGAGTGGTAACAGGGTGGGAGAGACCCAGTACTTC.